A selection of T cell receptor beta chains follows, all from one sample in a study of blood T cell repertoires in COVID-19. Generated by immunoSEQ multiplex PCR, the TCRdb table keeps only in-frame clones and is missing some. The sample contains roughly 220,000 clones, approximately 80% of which appear only once. Sequenced: peripheral blood. Source of these receptors: a young man with active or convalescent COVID-19. Each CDR3 is given with its conserved first and last residue. A D gene is named only where the DNA matches it firmly. Only some rows state a clone size, as once, few, many or a class for expanded clones.

clone_size	v_call	d_call	cdr3_length	j_call	cdr3_aa	cdr3_nt
few	TRBV19	-	15	TRBJ1-5	CASSIDRDRNQPQHF	TGTGCCAGTAGTATAGATCGGGATCGGAATCAGCCCCAGCATTTT
once	TRBV30	TRBD2	14	TRBJ2-5	CACLLAGRPETQYF	TGTGCCTGCCTCCTAGCGGGGCGTCCAGAGACCCAGTACTTC
once	TRBV7-3	-	13	TRBJ1-6	CASSGSVNSPLHF	TGTGCCAGCAGTGGGAGCGTTAATTCACCCCTCCACTTT
-	TRBV28	-	15	TRBJ1-2	CASTEAQGWSYGYTF	TGTGCCAGCACCGAGGCCCAGGGGTGGAGCTATGGCTACACCTTC
-	TRBV5-1	-	14	TRBJ2-7	CASSFSTGTYEQYF	TGCGCCAGCAGCTTCTCGACAGGTACCTACGAGCAGTACTTC
-	TRBV19	-	15	TRBJ2-1	CASRLQGNTYNEQFF	TGTGCCAGTAGACTCCAGGGTAATACCTACAATGAGCAGTTCTTC
-	TRBV5-5	-	15	TRBJ1-5	CASTMGGLWGQPQHF	TGTGCCAGCACCATGGGGGGACTCTGGGGTCAGCCCCAGCATTTT
few	TRBV11-2	TRBD1	15	TRBJ2-3	CASSRRGTGTDTQYF	TGTGCCAGCAGCCGACGTGGGACAGGGACAGATACGCAGTATTTT
-	TRBV7-9	-	15	TRBJ2-2	CASRPGGANTGELFF	TGTGCCAGCAGGCCCGGAGGCGCGAACACCGGGGAGCTGTTTTTT
-	TRBV10-3	-	12	TRBJ1-2	CAISEEAYGYTF	TGTGCCATCAGTGAGGAAGCCTATGGCTACACCTTC
-	TRBV28	-	12	TRBJ1-2	CASSSERRGYTF	TGTGCCAGCAGTTCCGAGCGCCGGGGCTACACCTTC
-	TRBV10-1	TRBD1	16	TRBJ2-7	CASSPRTGHPSYEQYF	TGCGCCAGCAGCCCCCGGACAGGGCACCCCTCCTACGAGCAGTACTTC
-	TRBV5-1	-	14	TRBJ1-1	CASSWGPGGTEAFF	TGCGCCAGCAGCTGGGGACCCGGGGGAACTGAAGCTTTCTTT
-	TRBV5-4	-	14	TRBJ2-5	CASSKQGGSETQYF	TGTGCCAGCAGCAAACAGGGCGGGTCAGAGACCCAGTACTTC
-	TRBV28	TRBD1	17	TRBJ2-6	CASNPGTGFSGANVLTF	TGTGCCAGCAACCCCGGGACAGGTTTCTCTGGGGCCAACGTCCTGACTTTC
-	TRBV7-2	-	15	TRBJ1-5	CASSFDNRGNQPQHF	TGTGCCAGCAGCTTCGATAACCGGGGCAATCAGCCCCAGCATTTT
-	TRBV4-2	TRBD2	14	TRBJ2-3	CASSKLAGGDTQYF	TGTGCCAGCAGCAAACTAGCGGGGGGAGATACGCAGTATTTT
-	TRBV2	-	16	TRBJ1-6	CASTRGTANRYSPLHF	TGTGCCAGCACCCGGGGTACGGCGAATAGGTATTCACCCCTCCACTTT
few	TRBV30	-	14	TRBJ1-5	CAWGVGGGNQPQHF	TGTGCCTGGGGGGTCGGGGGTGGCAATCAGCCCCAGCATTTT
once	TRBV6-4	TRBD2	15	TRBJ2-3	CASSDWGGRTDTQYF	TGTGCCAGCAGTGACTGGGGAGGGCGCACAGATACGCAGTATTTT
-	TRBV10-3	-	14	TRBJ2-2	CAISTLLNTGELFF	TGTGCCATCAGCACTCTACTGAACACCGGGGAGCTGTTTTTT
-	TRBV6-6	TRBD1	14	TRBJ1-1	CASRGTEANTEAFF	TGTGCCAGCAGGGGGACAGAGGCGAACACTGAAGCTTTCTTT
-	TRBV4-1	-	16	TRBJ2-5	CASSLILAAVRETQYF	TGCGCCAGCAGCCTCATACTAGCTGCGGTTCGGGAGACCCAGTACTTC
-	TRBV10-3	-	12	TRBJ2-1	CAIRRGINEQFF	TGTGCCATCAGGAGAGGGATCAATGAGCAGTTCTTC
-	TRBV5-1	TRBD1	14	TRBJ2-2	CASSSTGVAGELFF	TGCGCCAGCAGCTCGACAGGGGTCGCCGGGGAGCTGTTTTTT
-	TRBV6-6	TRBD1	17	TRBJ1-5	CASSPRTGTRRGQPQHF	TGTGCCAGCAGTCCCCGGACAGGAACGCGACGAGGGCAGCCCCAGCATTTT
-	TRBV7-2	-	14	TRBJ1-6	CASSFARGGSPLHF	TGTGCCAGCAGCTTTGCCCGGGGAGGATCACCCCTCCACTTT
-	TRBV6-1	-	13	TRBJ2-1	CATRDLSYNEQFF	TGTGCCACCCGGGACTTATCTTACAATGAGCAGTTCTTC
once	TRBV3-1/TRBV3-2	-	14	TRBJ1-3	CASSPRRSGNTIYF	TGTGCCAGCAGCCCCCGGCGGTCGGGAAACACCATATATTTT
-	TRBV27	TRBD2	16	TRBJ2-6	CASSIAGVGGANVLTF	TGTGCCAGCAGTATAGCGGGAGTAGGTGGGGCCAACGTCCTGACTTTC
-	TRBV2	-	14	TRBJ2-7	CASSEQGSSYEQYF	TGTGCCAGCAGTGAGCAGGGCAGCTCCTACGAGCAGTACTTC
-	TRBV6-2/TRBV6-3	-	14	TRBJ2-3	CASSRQGLTDTQYF	TGTGCCAGCAGTCGTCAGGGCCTAACAGATACGCAGTATTTT
-	TRBV9	-	14	TRBJ1-3	CASSVGGLGNTIYF	TGTGCCAGCAGCGTAGGCGGTTTAGGAAACACCATATATTTT
-	TRBV10-3	TRBD2	15	TRBJ2-7	CAISDHSGIAYEQYF	TGTGCCATCAGTGATCATAGCGGGATCGCCTACGAGCAGTACTTC
-	TRBV3-1/TRBV3-2	TRBD1	16	TRBJ1-6	CASSRTGTGQNSPLHF	TGTGCCAGCAGCCGCACCGGGACAGGGCAAAATTCACCCCTCCACTTT
-	TRBV4-1	-	14	TRBJ1-2	CASSQEDSSYGYTF	TGCGCCAGCAGCCAAGAAGACAGTTCCTATGGCTACACCTTC
-	TRBV6-5	-	13	TRBJ1-1	CASTTREGSEAFF	TGTGCCAGCACTACCCGGGAGGGATCCGAAGCTTTCTTT
-	TRBV3-1/TRBV3-2	TRBD2	15	TRBJ2-7	CASSQEGGGFYEQYF	TGTGCCAGCAGCCAAGAGGGGGGGGGTTTCTACGAGCAGTACTTC
-	TRBV28	TRBD1	16	TRBJ2-1	CASSIPLRDRVNEQFF	TGTGCCAGCAGTATCCCCCTCCGGGACAGGGTAAATGAGCAGTTCTTC
-	TRBV2	-	13	TRBJ1-5	CASSVGGDQPQHF	TGTGCCAGCAGTGTAGGAGGTGATCAGCCCCAGCATTTT
-	TRBV7-9	TRBD2	15	TRBJ2-1	CASSPRAGAYNEQFF	TGTGCCAGCAGCCCGAGAGCGGGGGCCTACAATGAGCAGTTCTTC
few	TRBV7-2	TRBD1	17	TRBJ1-5	CASSLGGQGKSNQPQHF	TGTGCCAGCAGCTTGGGTGGACAGGGAAAAAGCAATCAGCCCCAGCATTTT
few	TRBV4-2	TRBD1	16	TRBJ1-5	CASSRASDRGNQPQHF	TGTGCCAGCAGCCGGGCCTCGGACAGGGGCAATCAGCCCCAGCATTTT
-	TRBV28	-	14	TRBJ1-1	CASSFGSQLTEAFF	TGTGCCAGCAGTTTCGGTAGCCAACTCACTGAAGCTTTCTTT